This paragraph covers one TCR beta chain sequence. Antigen: not known. The unexposed donors gave CD4+ T cells in about 2011-2018, prior to COVID-19. CD4+ T cells were isolated from the cells after about 11 days of culture. As cell numbers allowed, unexposed-donor CD4+ T cells faced SARS-CoV-2 S/N and four cold-coronavirus spikes. The entry originates in a study of CD4 T cells in relation to SARS-CoV-2 and coronaviruses. J was trimmed by 2 bases and V by 4 bases; bases with no gene match: 6. In germline, CDR1 is MNHNY, CDR2 SVGAGI (reference sequence). The CDR3 runs to 16 residues. Profiled with immunoSEQ multiplex PCR; TCRdb holds only in-frame clones, not every one. The data contain 9,000 to 15,000 clones, approximately 82% of them singletons.

This receptor was identified in a human donor in good health. The material sequenced was CD4+ T cells from PBMCs, cultured in vitro. V and J are TRBV6-6 and TRBJ2-5; 11 bases are shared with TRBD2. CDR3 amino acids: CASSSVSGGAQETQYF. CDR3 in DNA: TGTGCCAGCAGTTCCGTTAGCGGGGGGGCACAAGAGACCCAGTACTTC.